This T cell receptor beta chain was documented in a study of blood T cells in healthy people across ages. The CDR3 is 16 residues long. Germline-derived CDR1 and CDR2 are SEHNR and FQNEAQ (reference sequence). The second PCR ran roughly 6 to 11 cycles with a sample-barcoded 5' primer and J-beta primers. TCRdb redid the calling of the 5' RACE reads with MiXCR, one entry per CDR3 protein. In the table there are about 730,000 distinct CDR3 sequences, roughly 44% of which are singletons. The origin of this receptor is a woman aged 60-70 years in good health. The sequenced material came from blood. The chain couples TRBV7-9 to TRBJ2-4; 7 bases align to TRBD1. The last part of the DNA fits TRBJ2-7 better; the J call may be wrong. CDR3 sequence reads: CASSPDRDLVRNEQYF. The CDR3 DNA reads TGTGCCAGCAGCCCAGACAGGGATTTGGTAAGGAACGAGCAGTACTTC.